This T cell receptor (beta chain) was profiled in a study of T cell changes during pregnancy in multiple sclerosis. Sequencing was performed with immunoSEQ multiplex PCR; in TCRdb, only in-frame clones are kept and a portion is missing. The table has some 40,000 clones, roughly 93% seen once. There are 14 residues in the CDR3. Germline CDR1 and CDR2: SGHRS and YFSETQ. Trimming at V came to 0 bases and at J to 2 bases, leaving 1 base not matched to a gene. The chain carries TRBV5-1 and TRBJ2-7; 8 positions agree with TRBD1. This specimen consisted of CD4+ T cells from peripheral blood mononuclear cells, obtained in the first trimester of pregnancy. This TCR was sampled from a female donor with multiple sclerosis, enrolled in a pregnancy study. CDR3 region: CASSLAGGPYEQYF. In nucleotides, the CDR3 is TGCGCCAGCAGCTTGGCAGGGGGCCCCTACGAGCAGTACTTC.